The 23 T cell receptor beta chains below were found in one sample sequenced in a study of blood T cell repertoires in COVID-19. The assay was immunoSEQ multiplex PCR, and TCRdb's table has in-frame clones only and misses some. The sample shows 250,000 to 300,000 clones, 85% to 90% of them seen only once. Sequencing was performed on peripheral blood. The receptor source for this set is a woman aged 25 to 39 with COVID-19, enrolled during active disease.

This clone was counted a single time. The rearrangement uses TRBV19 and TRBJ2-1; tentatively, D is TRBD2 (7 bases). CDR3 length equals 17 residues. The germline V gene has CDR1 LNHDA and CDR2 SQIVND (reference sequence). Trimming pared 8 bases from V and 2 bases from J, leaving 22 bases between. The CDR3, as DNA: TGTGCCAGTTCAAGGGGGGGGCCTTCCCGAACCTACAATGAGCAGTTCTTC. Its protein product is CASSRGGPSRTYNEQFF.

The gene calls are TRBV6-5 and TRBJ1-1; 12 nucleotides line up with TRBD1. Germline CDR1 MNHEY, CDR2 SVGAGI. The CDR3 is 14 amino acids. Trimming removed 6 bases from V and 7 bases from J; junction bases left unmatched: 6. The CDR3 sequence: CASRRDRGLNEAFF. DNA for the CDR3: TGTGCCAGCAGAAGGGACAGGGGGCTGAATGAAGCTTTCTTT.

The V call is TRBV7-9, the J call TRBJ2-3, with 16 bases aligning to TRBD2. The CDR3 runs 17 residues. V shed 5 bases, J shed 2 bases, and the junction held 4 bases outside the gene matches. Germline values: CDR1 SEHNR, CDR2 FQNEAQ (reference sequence). The CDR3 is CASSRGLAGGPTDTQYF. Here the CDR3 DNA reads TGTGCCAGCAGCCGGGGACTAGCGGGGGGGCCCACAGATACGCAGTATTTT.

V and J are TRBV21-1 and TRBJ2-5; the table's D call, TRBD1, has no DNA check behind it. TRBV21-1 is shown as a pseudogene. CDR3 length equals 16 residues. CDR3 nucleotides: TGTGCCAGCAGCAAAGACGCTGACAGGGACGAGGAGACCCAGTACTTC. It yields the protein CASSKDADRDEETQYF.

The V gene is TRBV27, the J gene TRBJ2-2; 12 bases align to TRBD2. The CDR3 is 15 residues long. Germline values: CDR1 MNHEY, CDR2 SMNVEV (reference sequence). The trim removed 4 bases at V and 6 bases at J, leaving 3 bases unmatched. This CDR3 is CASSSSGGASGELFF. The DNA for the CDR3 is TGTGCCAGCAGTTCTAGCGGGGGGGCATCCGGGGAGCTGTTTTTT.

The chain couples TRBV9 to TRBJ2-1; a possible D gene is TRBD2 (6 bases). V was clipped by 0 bases and J by 2 bases, with 12 bases between them. The CDR3 is 16 amino acids. Germline V CDR1 and CDR2: SGDLS, YYNGEE. For the CDR3, the DNA is TGTGCCAGCAGCGTAGGGAGTAGCGGCCCCTACAATGAGCAGTTCTTC. This codes for CASSVGSSGPYNEQFF.

The table lists this clone with a count of one. The chain couples TRBV5-1 to TRBJ2-7; 12 nucleotides agree with TRBD2. This CDR3 is built from 17 residues. The trim removed 0 bases at V and 6 bases at J, leaving 10 bases unmatched. From germline, CDR1 is SGHRS and CDR2 YFSETQ. In DNA form, the CDR3 reads TGCGCCAGCAGCTTGGCCTGGGCTAGCGGGGGGGCCATCGAGCAGTACTTC. It specifies CASSLAWASGGAIEQYF.

The chain is built from TRBV19 and TRBJ1-2; perhaps TRBD1 as D (6 bases). The CDR3 has 15 residues. V was pared by 8 bases and J by 5 bases, with 21 bases between. The germline V gene has CDR1 LNHDA and CDR2 SQIVND (reference sequence). The CDR3 DNA reads TGTGCCAGTGCCAACAGGGCCATAGGCGGGTATGGCTACACCTTC. Amino acid sequence: CASANRAIGGYGYTF.

V and J are TRBV30 and TRBJ2-5; D unresolved. In germline, CDR1 is GTSNPN, CDR2 SVGIG (reference sequence). The CDR3 covers 11 residues. V gave up 0 bases and J gave up 5 bases, with 4 bases separating them. CDR3 sequence: CAWSVLETQYF. In nucleotides, the CDR3 is TGTGCCTGGAGTGTTCTGGAGACCCAGTACTTC.

The chain is built from TRBV19 and TRBJ1-1; 10 bases match TRBD1. J gave up 7 bases and V 5 bases, and 16 bases lay outside the gene matches. CDR3 size: 17 residues. Germline V gene sequence: CDR1 LNHDA, CDR2 SQIVND (reference sequence). CDR3 amino acids: CASSPLTGGYPYNEAFF. CDR3 nucleotides: TGTGCCAGTAGTCCCCTGACAGGGGGCTACCCATATAATGAAGCTTTCTTT.

V and J are TRBV5-5 and TRBJ2-2; D might be TRBD1 (5 bases). Germline V CDR1 and CDR2: SGHKS, YYEKEE (reference sequence). Trimming cost V 1 base and J 0 bases, with 19 bases left between them. The CDR3 sequence is 19 residues long. The CDR3 DNA is TGTGCCAGCAGCTTGTGGGCGGTCAGGGTGTGGGCGAACACCGGGGAGCTGTTTTTT. It encodes CASSLWAVRVWANTGELFF.

The V gene is TRBV12-3 or TRBV12-4, the J gene TRBJ2-5, with D maybe TRBD2 (5 bases). Trimming pared 5 bases from V and 4 bases from J, leaving 11 bases between. CDR3 size: 13 residues. This chain's CDR3 is CASSPLVRETQYF. CDR3 nucleotides: TGTGCCAGCAGTCCACTAGTCCGAGAGACCCAGTACTTC.

The rearrangement links TRBV2 to TRBJ1-2; TRBD1 is a possible D gene (6 bases). CDR1 SNHLY and CDR2 FYNNEI come from the germline V gene. CDR3 length: 19 residues. V shed 6 bases and J shed 0 bases, with 26 bases lying between them. CDR3 region: CASSAPVGRGFSANYGYTF. For the CDR3, the DNA is TGTGCCAGCAGCGCCCCGGTAGGCAGGGGCTTCTCAGCTAACTATGGCTACACCTTC.

The CDR3, as DNA: TGTGCCAGCTCACCGGACAGGGACTCACCCCTCCACTTT. It yields the protein CASSPDRDSPLHF. The chain employs TRBV18 and TRBJ1-6; TRBD1 agrees at 8 bases. The CDR3 sequence is 13 residues long. J was trimmed by 10 bases and V by 3 bases; bases with no gene match: 2. Per the germline V gene, CDR1 is KGHSH and CDR2 is LQKENI.

The V call is TRBV7-9, the J call TRBJ2-1; 8 nucleotides match TRBD2. The CDR3 has 15 residues. The V and J ends lost 0 bases and 3 bases, in that order; junction bases with no gene match: 1. From germline, CDR1 is SEHNR and CDR2 FQNEAQ (reference sequence). The CDR3 region is CASSLASGDYNEQFF. As DNA, the CDR3 is TGTGCCAGCAGCTTAGCTAGCGGGGACTACAATGAGCAGTTCTTC.

The V gene is TRBV2, the J gene TRBJ1-4, with D possibly TRBD1 on 6 matching bases. The CDR3 runs to 16 residues. Germline V gene data show CDR1 as SNHLY and CDR2 as FYNNEI. V lost 7 bases, J lost 4 bases, and 19 bases lay in between. The CDR3 DNA follows: TGTGCCAGCACTCTAAGACAGGCGATTCTTAATGAAAAACTGTTTTTT. This codes for CASTLRQAILNEKLFF.

The V and J genes are TRBV4-1 and TRBJ2-2, with TRBD1 identical over 7 bases. Germline CDR1 MGHRA, CDR2 YSYEKL. The CDR3 length is 18 residues. Germline trimming cut 1 base from V and 2 bases from J; bases unmatched to any gene: 10. In DNA form, the CDR3 reads TGCGCCAGCAGCCAAGGAAAAGGGACAGCGATAAACACCGGGGAGCTGTTTTTT. This translates into CASSQGKGTAINTGELFF.

The chain carries TRBV19 and TRBJ2-1, with 10 positions matching TRBD2. Germline CDR1 is LNHDA and CDR2 is SQIVND (reference sequence). The CDR3 is 14 amino acids. The V segment lost 4 bases and the J segment 9 bases; nucleotides outside the gene matches: 6. The DNA for the CDR3 is TGTGCCAGTAGTACCACACTAGCGGGGTTTGAGCAGTTCTTC. It yields the protein CASSTTLAGFEQFF.

This clone was picked up one time. The rearrangement uses TRBV11-1 and TRBJ2-2, with TRBD1 identical over 10 bases. With 4 bases clipped from V and 3 bases from J, the junction kept 5 bases outside the gene matches. Germline CDR1 and CDR2: SGHAT and FQDESV (reference sequence). This CDR3 comprises 16 residues. The CDR3 DNA sequence: TGTGCCAGCAGCTCAGACAGGGGGCTAGACACCGGGGAGCTGTTTTTT. The encoded protein is CASSSDRGLDTGELFF.

This sequence joins TRBV2 and TRBJ2-7; D is ambiguous. V lost 4 bases and J lost 4, with 23 bases in between. The CDR3 has 17 amino acids. The germline gives CDR1 SNHLY, CDR2 FYNNEI. The CDR3 sequence is CASSVSNPTAEIYEQYF. CDR3 sequence (DNA): TGTGCCAGCAGTGTATCTAATCCCACCGCCGAAATTTACGAGCAGTACTTC.

V usage is TRBV12-5 and J usage is TRBJ1-5, with D uncertain. Germline V gene data show CDR1 as LGHNT and CDR2 as FRNRAP. The CDR3 is made up of 19 amino acids. Trimming shortened V by 0 bases and J by 0 bases, and 18 bases separated the two germline ends. The CDR3 loop reads CASGLVRESQRFSNQPQHF. CDR3 nucleotides: TGTGCTAGTGGTTTGGTACGTGAATCCCAGAGGTTTAGCAATCAGCCCCAGCATTTT.

This clone has a single count. The chain combines TRBV28 with TRBJ1-3; TRBD1 aligns across 7 bases. The CDR3 covers 16 residues. With 2 bases clipped from V and 4 bases from J, the junction kept 8 bases outside the gene matches. The germline V gene encodes CDR1 MDHEN and CDR2 SYDVKM. This CDR3 reads CASSLGQAVYGNTIYF. The CDR3 nucleotides are TGTGCCAGCAGTTTAGGACAGGCTGTGTACGGAAACACCATATATTTT.

The chain combines TRBV13 with TRBJ2-3, with 8 nucleotides matching TRBD2. Unmatched junction bases numbered 15, after V lost 5 bases and J lost 2 bases. From germline, CDR1 is PRHDT and CDR2 FYEKMQ (reference sequence). The CDR3 is 18 amino acids. CDR3 in amino acids: CASSPGSSGGRLTDTQYF. CDR3 nucleotide sequence: TGTGCCAGCAGCCCTGGTTCGAGCGGGGGACGTCTCACAGATACGCAGTATTTT.